This TCR beta chain originates from a study of cytomegalovirus exposure and HLA in healthy donors. This PCR relied on a set of 60 Vbeta primers and 13 Jbeta primers. The assay was immunoSEQ multiplex PCR, and TCRdb's table has in-frame clones only and misses some. The data show about 180,000 clones, with 85% seen just once and 1% held by the top ten. The V gene's germline CDR1 is SGDLS and CDR2 YYNGEE. The V end lost 0 bases, the J end lost 5 bases, and 8 bases lay between the germline ends. CDR3 length: 13 amino acids. The origin of this receptor is a boy aged 2-9 years in good health and CMV-seronegative. V gene TRBV9 combines with J gene TRBJ2-5; no definite D call. Material for sequencing was PBMCs. CDR3 bases: TGTGCCAGCAGCGTAGGTCCCAGGGAGACCCAGTACTTC. Encoded protein: CASSVGPRETQYF.